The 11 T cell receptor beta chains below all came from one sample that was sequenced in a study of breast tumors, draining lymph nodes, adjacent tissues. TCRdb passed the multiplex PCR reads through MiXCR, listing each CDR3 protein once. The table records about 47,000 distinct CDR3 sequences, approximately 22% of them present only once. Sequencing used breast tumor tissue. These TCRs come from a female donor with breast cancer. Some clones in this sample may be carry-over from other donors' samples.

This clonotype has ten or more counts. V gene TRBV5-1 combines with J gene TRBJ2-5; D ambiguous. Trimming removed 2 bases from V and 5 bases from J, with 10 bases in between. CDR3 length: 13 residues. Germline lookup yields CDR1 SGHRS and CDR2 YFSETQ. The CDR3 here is CASSFWGGETQYF. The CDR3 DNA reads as TGCGCCAGCAGCTTCTGGGGTGGTGAGACCCAGTACTTC.

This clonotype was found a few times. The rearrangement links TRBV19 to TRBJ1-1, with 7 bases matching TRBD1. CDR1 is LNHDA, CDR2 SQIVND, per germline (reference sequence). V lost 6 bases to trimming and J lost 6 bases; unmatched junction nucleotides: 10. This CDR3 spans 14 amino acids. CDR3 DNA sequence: TGTGCCAGTAGCCTGACAGGGCCACGGGCTGAAGCTTTCTTT. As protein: CASSLTGPRAEAFF.

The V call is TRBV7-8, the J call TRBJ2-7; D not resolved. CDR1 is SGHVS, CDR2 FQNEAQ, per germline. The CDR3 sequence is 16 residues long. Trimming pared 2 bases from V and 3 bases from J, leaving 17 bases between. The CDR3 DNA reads TGTGCCAGCAGCTTACAATCGAAGATTAGGGACTACGAGCAGTACTTC. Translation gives CASSLQSKIRDYEQYF.

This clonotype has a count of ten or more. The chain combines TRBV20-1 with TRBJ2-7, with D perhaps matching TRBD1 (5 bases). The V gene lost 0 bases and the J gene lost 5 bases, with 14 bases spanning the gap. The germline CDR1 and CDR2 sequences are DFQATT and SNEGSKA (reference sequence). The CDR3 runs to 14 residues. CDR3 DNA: TGCAGTGCTAGAGATTGGGGCGAAATGGACGAGCAGTACTTC. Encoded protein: CSARDWGEMDEQYF.

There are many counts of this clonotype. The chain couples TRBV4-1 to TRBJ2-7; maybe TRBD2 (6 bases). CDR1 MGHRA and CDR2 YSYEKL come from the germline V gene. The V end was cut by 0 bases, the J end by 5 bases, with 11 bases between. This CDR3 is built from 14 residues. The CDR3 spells CASSQDLGGHEQYF. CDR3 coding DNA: TGCGCCAGCAGCCAAGATCTCGGGGGACACGAGCAGTACTTC.

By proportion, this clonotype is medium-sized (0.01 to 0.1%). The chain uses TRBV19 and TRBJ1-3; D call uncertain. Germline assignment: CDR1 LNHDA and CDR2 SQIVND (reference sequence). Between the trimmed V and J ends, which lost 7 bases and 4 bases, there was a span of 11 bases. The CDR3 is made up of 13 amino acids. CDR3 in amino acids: CASKERTGNTIYF. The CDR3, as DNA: TGTGCCAGTAAGGAGAGGACCGGAAACACCATATATTTT. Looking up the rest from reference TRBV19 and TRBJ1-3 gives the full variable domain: DGGITQSPKYLFRKEGQNVTLSCEQNLNHDAMYWYRQDPGQGLRLIYYSQIVNDFQKGDIAEGYSVSREKKESFPLTVTSAQKNPTAFYLCASKERTGNTIYFGEGSWLTVV.

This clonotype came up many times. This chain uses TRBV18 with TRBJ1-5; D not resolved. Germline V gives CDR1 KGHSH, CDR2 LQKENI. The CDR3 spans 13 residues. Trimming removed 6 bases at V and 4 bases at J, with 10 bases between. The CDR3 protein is CASSPDPNQPQHF. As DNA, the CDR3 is TGTGCCAGCTCCCCTGACCCTAATCAGCCCCAGCATTTT.

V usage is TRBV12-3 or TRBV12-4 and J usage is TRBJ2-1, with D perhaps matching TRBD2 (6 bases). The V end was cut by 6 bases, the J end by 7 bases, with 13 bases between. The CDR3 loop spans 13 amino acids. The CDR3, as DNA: TGTGCCAGCAGGTCCTCACTAGCAAATGAGCAGTTCTTC. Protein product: CASRSSLANEQFF.

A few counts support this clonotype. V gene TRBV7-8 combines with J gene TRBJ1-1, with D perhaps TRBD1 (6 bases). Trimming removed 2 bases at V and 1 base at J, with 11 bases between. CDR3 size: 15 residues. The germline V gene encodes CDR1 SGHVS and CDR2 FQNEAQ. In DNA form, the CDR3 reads TGTGCCAGCAGCTTAAGACGGACAGAGAACACTGAAGCTTTCTTT. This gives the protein CASSLRRTENTEAFF.

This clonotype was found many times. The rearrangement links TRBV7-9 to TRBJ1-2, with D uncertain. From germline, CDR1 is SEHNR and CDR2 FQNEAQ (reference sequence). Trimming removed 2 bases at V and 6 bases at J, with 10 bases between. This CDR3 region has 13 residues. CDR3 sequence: CASSLQGLDGYTF. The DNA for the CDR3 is TGTGCCAGCAGCTTACAAGGGTTAGATGGCTACACCTTC.

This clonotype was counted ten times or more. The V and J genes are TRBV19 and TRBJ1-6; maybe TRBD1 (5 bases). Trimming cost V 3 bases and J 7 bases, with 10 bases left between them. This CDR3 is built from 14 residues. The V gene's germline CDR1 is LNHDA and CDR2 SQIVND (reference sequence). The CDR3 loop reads CASSISGANSPLHF. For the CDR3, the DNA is TGTGCCAGTAGTATCAGCGGGGCCAATTCACCCCTCCACTTT.